Sequencing of this TCR beta chain was carried out in a study of T-cell memory formation after mild COVID-19. The overall study: The study found TCR clusters largely donor specific. Study findings and constraints: Cross-reactive memory appears to have joined, as suggested by some responding clones showing up in pre-infection memory. Those CD4+ clones that contracted were mainly in CM and EM (CD8+ ones in EMRA). Contracting clones from day 15 to 85 had balanced CD4/CD8; later expanders favoured CD4+.

CDR3 size: 13 residues. V was shortened by 6 bases and J by 9 bases, with 16 bases between the two germline ends. Looked up from germline, CDR1 is MNHEY and CDR2 is SMNVEV (reference sequence). TCRdb redid the calling of the 5' RACE reads with MiXCR, one entry per CDR3 protein. The repertoire holds hundreds of thousands of distinct CDR3 sequences, with approximately 15% as singletons. In regard to this clonotype: Its antigen is unidentified.

The origin of this receptor is a man aged 18-30 years who had mild COVID-19 (a few samples of this study predate the infection). Cell type and time point are not known. Material for sequencing was PBMCs or a T cell subset sorted from them (not recorded which). J is TRBJ2-3 and V is TRBV27; perhaps D is TRBD1 or TRBD2 (6 bases each). CDR3 coding DNA: TGTGCCAGCAGAAGTTTTGAGGGGGGAACGCAGTATTTT. The encoded protein is CASRSFEGGTQYF.